Listed here are 20 T cell receptor beta chains from one sample, sequenced in a study of T cell responses to AZD1222 COVID-19 vaccine. Here immunoSEQ multiplex PCR was the method, and the copy in TCRdb shows in-frame clones only, minus some. The sample contains 90,000 to 130,000 clones, 88% of which appear only once. Sequencing used peripheral blood, obtained on day 0 of AZD1222 vaccination. The receptors stem from an adult in good health.

This sequence joins TRBV10-1 and TRBJ2-1; D may be TRBD1 (6 bases). Germline assignment: CDR1 WNHNN and CDR2 SYGVQD (reference sequence). The CDR3 runs 13 residues. The germline V and J ends were trimmed by 7 bases and 10 bases, with 17 bases remaining between them. The CDR3 DNA follows: TGCGCCAGCAAGAGTACAGGGCAGGACGAGCAGTTCTTC. The encoded protein is CASKSTGQDEQFF.

CDR3 sequence reads: CASSPRKMDRAAGELFF. The CDR3 coding sequence is TGTGCCAGCTCACCACGAAAGATGGACAGGGCGGCTGGGGAGCTGTTTTTT. The V call is TRBV18, the J call TRBJ2-2; 8 bases are a match to TRBD1. The length of the CDR3 is 17 residues. The V segment lost 1 base and the J segment 8 bases; nucleotides outside the gene matches: 12. CDR1 is KGHSH and CDR2 is LQKENI in the germline V gene.

The J gene is TRBJ2-1, the V gene TRBV11-2; D may match TRBD1 or TRBD2 (5 bases each). Germline values: CDR1 SGHAT, CDR2 FQNNGV. V dropped 0 bases and J dropped 16 bases, with 19 bases sitting between them. The CDR3 is made up of 14 amino acids. CDR3 bases: TGTGCCAGCAGCTTAGATCCGGGGACGTTTTCCGTCTTCTTC. This translates into CASSLDPGTFSVFF.

The chain combines TRBV4-2 with TRBJ1-5; D is undetermined. V was clipped by 2 bases and J by 6 bases, with 5 bases between them. This CDR3 is built from 12 residues. The germline CDR1 and CDR2 sequences are LGHNA and YNFKEQ. As DNA, the CDR3 is TGTGCCAGCAGCCAATGGGGTCAGCCCCAGCATTTT. Its translation is CASSQWGQPQHF.

The chain carries TRBV10-1 and TRBJ2-4; TRBD2 might be the D (6 bases). V lost 3 bases to trimming and J lost 6 bases, with 9 bases between them. The CDR3 runs 13 residues. Germline-derived CDR1 and CDR2 are WNHNN and SYGVQD (reference sequence). CDR3 DNA: TGCGCCAGCAGTGACGGGGGAAGAAACATTCAGTACTTC. Translating gives CASSDGGRNIQYF.

The chain employs TRBV27 and TRBJ1-1, with D perhaps matching TRBD1 (5 bases). This CDR3 contains 14 residues. With 2 bases removed from V and 0 bases from J, the gap between germline ends came to 7 bases. CDR1 and CDR2 from the germline V gene are MNHEY and SMNVEV (reference sequence). The CDR3 region is CASSLQGLNTEAFF. The DNA for the CDR3 is TGTGCCAGCAGTTTACAGGGCTTGAACACTGAAGCTTTCTTT.

The chain joins TRBV19 to TRBJ1-6; TRBD1 aligns across 7 bases. The junction had 13 bases not matched to a gene; V was cut back by 3 bases and J by 11 bases. The CDR3 has 16 amino acids. Germline V gives CDR1 LNHDA, CDR2 SQIVND (reference sequence). The CDR3 DNA is TGTGCCAGTAGTATCGGCCCCCCAGGGGGGAGGACACCCCTCCACTTT. Translation: CASSIGPPGGRTPLHF. The full variable domain, in which reference TRBV19 and TRBJ1-6 provide the parts outside the CDR3, is DGGITQSPKYLFRKEGQNVTLSCEQNLNHDAMYWYRQDPGQGLRLIYYSQIVNDFQKGDIAEGYSVSREKKESFPLTVTSAQKNPTAFYLCASSIGPPGGRTPLHFGNGTRLTVT.

This clone was observed once. This chain connects TRBV3-1 (or the pseudogene TRBV3-2) to TRBJ2-7; 8 nucleotides align to TRBD1. The CDR3 contains 14 residues. Germline CDR1 is LGHDT and CDR2 is YNNKEL (reference sequence). Germline trimming cut 2 bases from V and 4 bases from J; bases unmatched to any gene: 4. The CDR3 reads CASSQSGGGYEQYF. CDR3 DNA sequence: TGTGCCAGCAGCCAATCAGGGGGCGGTTACGAGCAGTACTTC.

This clone was observed a handful of times. The CDR3 coding sequence is TGTGCCAGCAGCCAAGAGCTAGCGGGGAGGAGCGAGCAGTACTTC. It is translated as CASSQELAGRSEQYF. The chain has TRBV14 and TRBJ2-7, with 9 bases fitting TRBD2. Germline assignment: CDR1 SGHDN and CDR2 FVKESK. J was trimmed by 6 bases and V by 0 bases; bases with no gene match: 6. CDR3 length equals 15 residues.

The chain combines TRBV27 with TRBJ1-2, with 8 nucleotides matching TRBD1. Germline V gene data show CDR1 as MNHEY and CDR2 as SMNVEV (reference sequence). The CDR3 is 17 amino acids. V lost 0 bases and J lost 3; bases outside the gene matches: 9. The CDR3 DNA follows: TGTGCCAGCAGTTTATCGGCGGGGGACAGGATCTACTATGGCTACACCTTC. Translation: CASSLSAGDRIYYGYTF.

The V and J genes are TRBV19 and TRBJ2-7; possible D gene TRBD1, 6 bases. Germline CDR1 and CDR2: LNHDA and SQIVND (reference sequence). The length of the CDR3 is 17 residues. Trimming shortened V by 4 bases and J by 7 bases, and 26 bases separated the two germline ends. The CDR3 DNA is TGTGCCAGTAGTACCTTCTCTGGACAGAGCACAACGAGGGAGCAGTACTTC. Residues: CASSTFSGQSTTREQYF.

The rearrangement uses TRBV6-4 and TRBJ1-2, with D unclear. CDR1 is MRHNA, CDR2 SNTAGT, per germline. The V and J ends lost 6 bases and 6 bases respectively, with 17 bases between them. The CDR3 length is 14 residues. CDR3 bases: TGTGCCAGCAGCCCCGTCGCCGAGGCCCATGGCTACACCTTC. It codes for CASSPVAEAHGYTF.

This chain connects TRBV6-5 to TRBJ2-1; no clear D. The CDR3 consists of 13 residues. Trimming removed 7 bases at V and 4 bases at J, with 11 bases between. Per germline, CDR1 MNHEY and CDR2 SVGAGI. The chain's CDR3 is CASTSVEYNEQFF. The DNA for the CDR3 is TGTGCCAGCACCTCGGTAGAATACAATGAGCAGTTCTTC.

The chain joins TRBV19 to TRBJ1-2; D is unresolved. CDR1 and CDR2 (germline): LNHDA, SQIVND (reference sequence). The V end lost 0 bases, the J end lost 8 bases, and 16 bases lay between the germline ends. This CDR3 contains 15 residues. The CDR3 DNA reads as TGTGCCAGTAGTATAGATCTAGGGCGGACGGAGGGCTACACCTTC. Translation: CASSIDLGRTEGYTF.

The V gene is TRBV3-1 (or the pseudogene TRBV3-2), the J gene TRBJ1-6; D is uncertain. V was pared by 4 bases and J by 6 bases, with 13 bases between. The CDR3 length is 15 residues. Looked up from germline, CDR1 is LGHDT and CDR2 is YNNKEL (reference sequence). The CDR3 sequence is CASSRGGQSNSPLHF. The CDR3 DNA is TGTGCCAGCAGCCGAGGCGGGCAGTCTAATTCACCCCTCCACTTT.

This clone was picked up one time. The chain links TRBV4-1 to TRBJ1-1; 12 nucleotides agree with TRBD1. The CDR3 has 15 residues. V lost 1 base, J lost 5 bases, and 2 bases stayed unmatched. Germline V gene data show CDR1 as MGHRA and CDR2 as YSYEKL. CDR3 protein: CASSQGDRGLTEAFF. The CDR3 coding sequence is TGCGCCAGCAGCCAAGGGGACAGGGGGCTGACTGAAGCTTTCTTT.

The V and J genes are TRBV25-1 and TRBJ1-3, with 12 bases lining up with TRBD1. Losses at the gene ends were 2 bases for V and 0 bases for J; bases not matched to a gene: 2. This CDR3 region has 17 residues. CDR1 is MGHDK and CDR2 is SYGVNS in the germline V gene. CDR3 loop: CASSEGTGGHSGNTIYF. The CDR3 DNA sequence: TGTGCCAGCAGTGAAGGGACAGGGGGCCACTCTGGAAACACCATATATTTT.

This chain's CDR3 is CASSQNSYYGYTF. The CDR3 coding sequence is TGCGCCAGCAGCCAAAACAGCTACTATGGCTACACCTTC. V is TRBV4-1 and J is TRBJ1-2; D is ambiguous. Germline CDR1 and CDR2: MGHRA and YSYEKL. V lost 2 bases to trimming and J lost 3 bases, with 7 bases between them. The CDR3 has 13 amino acids.

The CDR3, as DNA: TGTGCCAGCAGTTTAGGGGGGTACGAAGAGACCCAGTACTTC. Protein sequence: CASSLGGYEETQYF. This chain uses TRBV27 with TRBJ2-5; possible D gene TRBD2, 6 bases. Germline CDR1 is MNHEY and CDR2 is SMNVEV (reference sequence). This CDR3 is 14 amino acids long. V was trimmed by 2 bases and J by 3 bases, leaving 10 bases between them.

This clone was detected once. The chain has TRBV10-2 and TRBJ2-1, with TRBD2 identical over 12 bases. The CDR3 is 15 residues long. Trimming cost V 6 bases and J 7 bases; bases outside gene matches: 7. The V gene's germline CDR1 is WSHSY and CDR2 SAAADI. The CDR3: CASSGLAGPGNEQFF. For the CDR3, the DNA is TGCGCCAGCAGCGGACTAGCGGGGCCGGGGAATGAGCAGTTCTTC.